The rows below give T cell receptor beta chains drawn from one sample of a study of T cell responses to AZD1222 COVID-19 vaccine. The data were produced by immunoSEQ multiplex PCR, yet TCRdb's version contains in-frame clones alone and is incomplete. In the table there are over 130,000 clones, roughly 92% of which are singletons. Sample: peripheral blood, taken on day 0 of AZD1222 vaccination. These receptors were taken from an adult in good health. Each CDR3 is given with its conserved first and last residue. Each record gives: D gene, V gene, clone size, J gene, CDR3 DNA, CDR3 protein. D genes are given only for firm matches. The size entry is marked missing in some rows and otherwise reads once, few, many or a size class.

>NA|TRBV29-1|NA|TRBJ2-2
TGCAGCGTTGACAGGGAGAACACCGGGGAGCTGTTTTTT
CSVDRENTGELFF
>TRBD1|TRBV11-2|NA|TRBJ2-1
TGTGCCAGCAGCTTAGATCTCATCAGACAGGGGAATGAGCAGTTCTTC
CASSLDLIRQGNEQFF
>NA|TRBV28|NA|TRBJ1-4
TGTGCCAGCACCGCCCTTGGGACGAATAATGAAAAACTGTTTTTT
CASTALGTNNEKLFF
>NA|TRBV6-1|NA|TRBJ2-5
TGTGCCAGCAGTGAAACCGGTGGGGCCCAGTACTTC
CASSETGGAQYF
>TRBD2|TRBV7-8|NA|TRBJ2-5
TGTGCCAGCAGCTTAGCGAGCCTAGCGGGAGGGGAAAAGACCCAGTACTTC
CASSLASLAGGEKTQYF
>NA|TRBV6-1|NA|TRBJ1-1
TGTGCCAGCAGTGAAGCTGGGCGGGGTGAAGCTTTCTTT
CASSEAGRGEAFF
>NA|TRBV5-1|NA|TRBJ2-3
TGCGCCAGCAGCTTGAATAGCCGAAACACAGATACGCAGTATTTT
CASSLNSRNTDTQYF
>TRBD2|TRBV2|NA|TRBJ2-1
TGTGCCAGCAGTGAAACGGGACTAGCGGGACAAGATGAGCAGTTCTTC
CASSETGLAGQDEQFF
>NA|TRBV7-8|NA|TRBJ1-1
TGTGCCAGCAGCCCTCGGGGGGGAATGAACACTGAAGCTTTCTTT
CASSPRGGMNTEAFF
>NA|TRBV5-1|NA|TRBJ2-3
TGCGCCAGCAGCTTCTATCAGGGAAGCACAGATACGCAGTATTTT
CASSFYQGSTDTQYF
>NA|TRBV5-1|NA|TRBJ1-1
TGCGCCAGCAGCTCGAACCTTCAGGGACCGTGGGTCTTT
CASSSNLQGPWVF
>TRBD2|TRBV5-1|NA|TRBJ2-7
TGCGCCAGCAGCTACAGCGGGGGGTCCTACGAGCAGTACTTC
CASSYSGGSYEQYF
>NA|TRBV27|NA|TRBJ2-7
TGTGCCAGCAGTTTTTGGCCGGGGTCGGGGGAGCAGTACTTC
CASSFWPGSGEQYF
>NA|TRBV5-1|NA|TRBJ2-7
TGCGCCAGCAGCTTGTACTTCGGCAGGGGCTACGAGCAGTACTTC
CASSLYFGRGYEQYF
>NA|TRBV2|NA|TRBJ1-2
TGTGCTAAAGTCTCCGGGGGGGGCTATGGCTACACCTTC
CAKVSGGGYGYTF
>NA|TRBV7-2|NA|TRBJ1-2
TGTGCCAGCAGCTTAGGACAGCCTCCCGGCCATGGCTACACCTTC
CASSLGQPPGHGYTF
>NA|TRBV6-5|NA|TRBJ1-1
TGTGCCAGCAGGGACTGGGACACTGAAGCTTTCTTT
CASRDWDTEAFF
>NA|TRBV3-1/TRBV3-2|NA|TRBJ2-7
TGTGCCAGCAGCCAAGATTGGGGTTACGAGCAGTACTTC
CASSQDWGYEQYF
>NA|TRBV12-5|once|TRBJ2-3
TGTGCTAGTGCCCTCTCCAGCACAGATACGCAGTATTTT
CASALSSTDTQYF
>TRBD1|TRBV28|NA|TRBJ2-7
TGTGCCAGCAGTTTAGCCGGGACAGGCTCCTACGAGCAGTACTTC
CASSLAGTGSYEQYF
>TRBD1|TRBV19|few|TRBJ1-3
TGTGCCAGTACCTTCGGGACAGCCCGCTCTGGAAACACCATATATTTT
CASTFGTARSGNTIYF
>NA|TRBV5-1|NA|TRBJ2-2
TGCGCCAGCACCCGACAGGTTAGCGGCGGGGAGCTGTTTTTT
CASTRQVSGGELFF
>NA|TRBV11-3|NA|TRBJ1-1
TGTGCCAGCAGCTTAGTCTGGAACACTGAAGCTTTCTTT
CASSLVWNTEAFF
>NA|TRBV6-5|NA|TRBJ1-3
TGTGCCAGCAGGGAGACCTCTGGAAACACCATATATTTT
CASRETSGNTIYF
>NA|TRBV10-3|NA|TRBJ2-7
TGTGCCATCAGTGAATCGACAGGTCACTCCTACGAGCAGTACTTC
CAISESTGHSYEQYF
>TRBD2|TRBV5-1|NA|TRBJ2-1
TGCGCCAGCAGCTTGGAGGGGACTAGCGGGAGGCAGACCTACAATGAGCAGTTCTTC
CASSLEGTSGRQTYNEQFF
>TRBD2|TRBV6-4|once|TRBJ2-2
TGTGCCAGCAGTGACTCGCGGGGGGCCCCCTCGAACACCGGGGAGCTGTTTTTT
CASSDSRGAPSNTGELFF
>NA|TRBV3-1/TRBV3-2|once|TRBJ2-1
TGTGCCAGCAGCCAAAGGGGGACTGAGCAGTTCTTC
CASSQRGTEQFF
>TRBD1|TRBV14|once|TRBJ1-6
TGTGCCACCCGGACAGGGGGCAACTATAATTCACCCCTCCACTTT
CATRTGGNYNSPLHF
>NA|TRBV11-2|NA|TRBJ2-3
TGTGCCAGCAGCGCACCCCACTCCTCAGATACGCAGTATTTT
CASSAPHSSDTQYF
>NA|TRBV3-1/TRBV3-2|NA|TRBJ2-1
TGTGCCAGCAGCCATTCCTCTGAGCAGTTCTTC
CASSHSSEQFF
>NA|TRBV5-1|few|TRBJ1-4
TGCGCCAGCAGCCAAGACCCAGCTGAAAAACTGTTTTTT
CASSQDPAEKLFF
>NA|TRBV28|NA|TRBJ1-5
TGTGCCAGCAGGCGGGGTACTAATCAGCCCCAGCATTTT
CASRRGTNQPQHF
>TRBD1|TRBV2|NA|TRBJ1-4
TGTGCCAGCAGGGACAGGGTAGTAGAAGATGAAAAACTGTTTTTT
CASRDRVVEDEKLFF
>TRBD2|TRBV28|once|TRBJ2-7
TGTGCCAGCGAGCGGGGGACAATTTACGAGCAGTACTTC
CASERGTIYEQYF
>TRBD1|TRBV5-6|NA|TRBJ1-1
TGTGCCAGCAGCTTGGGGACAGGCTTGAACACTGAAGCTTTCTTT
CASSLGTGLNTEAFF